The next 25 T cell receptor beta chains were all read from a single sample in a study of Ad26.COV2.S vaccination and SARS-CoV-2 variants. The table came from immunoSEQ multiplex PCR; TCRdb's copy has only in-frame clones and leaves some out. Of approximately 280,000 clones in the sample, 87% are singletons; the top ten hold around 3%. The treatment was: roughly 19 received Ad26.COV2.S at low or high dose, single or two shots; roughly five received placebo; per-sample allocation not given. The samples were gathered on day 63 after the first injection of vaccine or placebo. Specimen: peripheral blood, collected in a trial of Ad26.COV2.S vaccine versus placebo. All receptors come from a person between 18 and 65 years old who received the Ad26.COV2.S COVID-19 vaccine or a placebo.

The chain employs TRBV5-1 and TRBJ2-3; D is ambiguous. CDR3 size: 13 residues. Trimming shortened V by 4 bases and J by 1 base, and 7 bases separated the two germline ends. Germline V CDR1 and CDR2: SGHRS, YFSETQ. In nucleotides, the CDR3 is TGCGCCAGCAGCGCTACTGGCACAGATACGCAGTATTTT. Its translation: CASSATGTDTQYF.

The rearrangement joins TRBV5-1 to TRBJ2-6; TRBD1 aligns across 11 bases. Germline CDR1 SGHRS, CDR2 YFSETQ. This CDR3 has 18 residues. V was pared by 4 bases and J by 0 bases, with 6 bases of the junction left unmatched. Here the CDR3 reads CASSAGQGAHSGANVLTF. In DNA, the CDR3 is TGCGCCAGCAGCGCAGGACAGGGGGCCCACTCTGGGGCCAACGTCCTGACTTTC.

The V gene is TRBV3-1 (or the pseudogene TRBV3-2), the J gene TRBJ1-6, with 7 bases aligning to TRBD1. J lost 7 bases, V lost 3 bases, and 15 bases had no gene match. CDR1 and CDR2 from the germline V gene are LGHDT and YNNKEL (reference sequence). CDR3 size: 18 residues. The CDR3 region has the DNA TGTGCCAGCAGCCAGGGAAGGGGGCAGGGGGTCCGAAATTCACCCCTCCACTTT. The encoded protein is CASSQGRGQGVRNSPLHF.

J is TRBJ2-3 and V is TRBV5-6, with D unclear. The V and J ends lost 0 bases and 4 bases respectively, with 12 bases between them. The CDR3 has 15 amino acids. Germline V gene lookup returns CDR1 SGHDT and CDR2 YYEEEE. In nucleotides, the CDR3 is TGTGCCAGCAGCTTGGGGGGAACGTTCGCAGATACGCAGTATTTT. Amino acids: CASSLGGTFADTQYF. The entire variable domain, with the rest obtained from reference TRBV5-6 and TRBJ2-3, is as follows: DAGVTQSPTHLIKTRGQQVTLRCSPKSGHDTVSWYQQALGQGPQFIFQYYEEEERQRGNFPDRFSGHQFPNYSSELNVNALLLGDSALYLCASSLGGTFADTQYFGPGTRLTVL.

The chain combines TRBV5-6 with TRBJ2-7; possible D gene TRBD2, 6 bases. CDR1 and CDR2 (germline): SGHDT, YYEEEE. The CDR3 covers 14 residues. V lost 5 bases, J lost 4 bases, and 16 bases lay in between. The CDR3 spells CASRRGGEKYEQYF. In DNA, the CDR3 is TGTGCCAGCAGGAGAGGAGGGGAGAAGTACGAGCAGTACTTC.

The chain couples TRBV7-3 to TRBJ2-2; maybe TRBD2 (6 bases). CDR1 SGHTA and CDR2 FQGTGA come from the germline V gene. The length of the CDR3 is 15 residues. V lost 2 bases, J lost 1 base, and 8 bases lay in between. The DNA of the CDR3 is TGTGCCAGCAGCTTATCGGGGGAGAACACCGGGGAGCTGTTTTTT. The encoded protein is CASSLSGENTGELFF.

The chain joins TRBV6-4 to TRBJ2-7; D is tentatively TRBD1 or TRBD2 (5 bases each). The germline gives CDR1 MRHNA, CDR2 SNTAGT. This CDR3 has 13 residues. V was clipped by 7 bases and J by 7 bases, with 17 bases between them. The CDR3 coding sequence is TGTGCCAGCACGGCGAGGGGTTGGGGGGAGCAGTACTTC. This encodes CASTARGWGEQYF.

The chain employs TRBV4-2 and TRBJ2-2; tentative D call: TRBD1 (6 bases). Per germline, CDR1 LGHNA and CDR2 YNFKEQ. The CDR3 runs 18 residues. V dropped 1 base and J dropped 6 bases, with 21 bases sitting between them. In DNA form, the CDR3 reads TGTGCCAGCAGCCAAGGGTCGCAGTACAGGGCAAGCTCCGGGGAGCTGTTTTTT. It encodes CASSQGSQYRASSGELFF.

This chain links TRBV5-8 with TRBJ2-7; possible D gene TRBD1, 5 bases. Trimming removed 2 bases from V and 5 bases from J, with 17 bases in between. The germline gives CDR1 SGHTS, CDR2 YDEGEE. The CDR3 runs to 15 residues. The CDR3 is CASSFIQQDVNEQYF. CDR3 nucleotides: TGTGCCAGCAGCTTTATACAACAGGACGTGAACGAGCAGTACTTC.

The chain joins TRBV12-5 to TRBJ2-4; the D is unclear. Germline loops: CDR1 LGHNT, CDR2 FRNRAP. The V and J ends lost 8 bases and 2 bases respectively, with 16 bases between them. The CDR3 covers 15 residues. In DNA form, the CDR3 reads TGTGCTAGTTACGAACCTCTTCTCTCCAAAAACATTCAGTACTTC. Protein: CASYEPLLSKNIQYF.

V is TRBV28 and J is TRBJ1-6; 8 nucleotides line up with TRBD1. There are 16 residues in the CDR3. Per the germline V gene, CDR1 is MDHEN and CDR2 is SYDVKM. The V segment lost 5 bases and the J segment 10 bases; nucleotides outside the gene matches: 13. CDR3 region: CASSRALDRVNSPLHF. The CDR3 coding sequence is TGTGCCAGCAGTCGGGCTTTGGACAGGGTTAACTCACCCCTCCACTTT.

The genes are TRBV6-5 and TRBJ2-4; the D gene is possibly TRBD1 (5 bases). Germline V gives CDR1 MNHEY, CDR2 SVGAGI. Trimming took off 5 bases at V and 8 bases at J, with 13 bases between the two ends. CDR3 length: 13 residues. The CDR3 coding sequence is TGTGCCAGCAGTACAGGCTCGACGGACATTCAGTACTTC. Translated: CASSTGSTDIQYF.

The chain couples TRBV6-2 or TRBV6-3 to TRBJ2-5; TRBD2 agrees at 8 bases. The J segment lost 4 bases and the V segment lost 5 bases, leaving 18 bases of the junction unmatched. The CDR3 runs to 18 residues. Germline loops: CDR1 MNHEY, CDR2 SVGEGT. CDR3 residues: CASSLGAVGAGVGETQYF. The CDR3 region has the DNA TGTGCCAGCAGTCTGGGGGCTGTTGGAGCGGGGGTAGGAGAGACCCAGTACTTC.

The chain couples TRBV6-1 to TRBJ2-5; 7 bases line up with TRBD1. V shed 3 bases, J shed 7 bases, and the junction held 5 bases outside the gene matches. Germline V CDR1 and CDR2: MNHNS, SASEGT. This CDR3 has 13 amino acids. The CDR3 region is CASSEGQTGTQYF. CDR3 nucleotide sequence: TGTGCCAGCAGTGAGGGACAGACAGGGACCCAGTACTTC.

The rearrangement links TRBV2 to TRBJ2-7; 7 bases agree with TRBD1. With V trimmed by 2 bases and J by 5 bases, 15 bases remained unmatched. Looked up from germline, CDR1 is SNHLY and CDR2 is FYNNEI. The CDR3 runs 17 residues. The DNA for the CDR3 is TGTGCCAGCAGTGAACAGGGGGTCGGGCCAGGGACGGACGAGCAGTACTTC. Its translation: CASSEQGVGPGTDEQYF.

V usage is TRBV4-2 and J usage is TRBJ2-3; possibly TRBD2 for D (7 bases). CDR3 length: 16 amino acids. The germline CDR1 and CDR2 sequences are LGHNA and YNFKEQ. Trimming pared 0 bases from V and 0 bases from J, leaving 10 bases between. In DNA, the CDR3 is TGTGCCAGCAGCCAAGAAGGGGGGGCTAGCACAGATACGCAGTATTTT. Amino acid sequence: CASSQEGGASTDTQYF.

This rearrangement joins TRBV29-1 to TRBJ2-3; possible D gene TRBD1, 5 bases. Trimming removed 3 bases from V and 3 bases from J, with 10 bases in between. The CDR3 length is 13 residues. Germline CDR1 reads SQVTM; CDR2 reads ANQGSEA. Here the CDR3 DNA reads TGCAGCGTTGAGGGGCAGGAGACAGATACGCAGTATTTT. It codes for CSVEGQETDTQYF.

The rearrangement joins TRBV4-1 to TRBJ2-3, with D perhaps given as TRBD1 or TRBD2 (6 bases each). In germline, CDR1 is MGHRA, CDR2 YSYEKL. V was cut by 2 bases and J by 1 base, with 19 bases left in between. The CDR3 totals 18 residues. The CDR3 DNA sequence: TGCGCCAGCAGCCAATCCGCAGGGGACTCCTCTGGCACAGATACGCAGTATTTT. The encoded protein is CASSQSAGDSSGTDTQYF.

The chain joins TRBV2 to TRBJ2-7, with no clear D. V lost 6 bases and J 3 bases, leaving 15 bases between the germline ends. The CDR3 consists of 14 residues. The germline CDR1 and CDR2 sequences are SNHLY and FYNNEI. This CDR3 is CASSPGPAHYEQYF. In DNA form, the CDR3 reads TGTGCCAGCAGCCCCGGACCGGCCCACTACGAGCAGTACTTC.

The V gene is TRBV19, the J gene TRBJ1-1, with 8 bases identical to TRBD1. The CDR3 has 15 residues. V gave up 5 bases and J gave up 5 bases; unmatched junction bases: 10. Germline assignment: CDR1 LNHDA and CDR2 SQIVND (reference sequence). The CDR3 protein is CASSRAGTGVTEAFF. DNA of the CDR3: TGTGCCAGTAGTCGAGCCGGGACAGGAGTGACTGAAGCTTTCTTT.

The CDR3 region is CASSDSRGSGANVLTF. The CDR3 nucleotides read TGTGCCAGCAGTGACAGCAGGGGCTCTGGGGCCAACGTCCTGACTTTC. The chain uses TRBV6-4 and TRBJ2-6, with D perhaps matching TRBD1 (6 bases). Germline V gene data show CDR1 as MRHNA and CDR2 as SNTAGT. The V and J ends lost 2 bases and 0 bases respectively, with 8 bases between them. The CDR3 covers 16 residues.

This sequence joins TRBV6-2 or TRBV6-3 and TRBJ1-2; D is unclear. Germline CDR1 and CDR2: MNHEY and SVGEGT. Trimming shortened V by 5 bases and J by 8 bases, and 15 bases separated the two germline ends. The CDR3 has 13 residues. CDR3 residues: CASSPADILGYTF. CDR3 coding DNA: TGTGCCAGCAGTCCCGCCGACATTTTGGGCTACACCTTC.

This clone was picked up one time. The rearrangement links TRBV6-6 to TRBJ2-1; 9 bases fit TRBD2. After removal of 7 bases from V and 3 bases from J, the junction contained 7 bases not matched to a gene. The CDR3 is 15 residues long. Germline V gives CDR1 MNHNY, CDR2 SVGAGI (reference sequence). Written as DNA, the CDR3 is TGTGCCAGCAATGACGGGACTAGCTTCTACAATGAGCAGTTCTTC. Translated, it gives CASNDGTSFYNEQFF.

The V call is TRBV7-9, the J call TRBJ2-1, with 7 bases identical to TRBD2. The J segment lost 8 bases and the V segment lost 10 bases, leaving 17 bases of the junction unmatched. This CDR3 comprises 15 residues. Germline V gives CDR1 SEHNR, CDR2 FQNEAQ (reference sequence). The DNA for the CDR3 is TGTGCCACCCGATCGCGGGAGAGTTTATTCGATGAGCAGTTCTTC. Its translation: CATRSRESLFDEQFF.

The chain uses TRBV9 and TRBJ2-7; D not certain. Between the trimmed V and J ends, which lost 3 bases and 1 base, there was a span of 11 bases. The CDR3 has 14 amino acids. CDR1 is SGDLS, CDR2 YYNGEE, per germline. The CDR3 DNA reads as TGTGCCAGCAGCGAAGCTAGTGGGTCCTACGAGCAGTACTTC. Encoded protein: CASSEASGSYEQYF.